The next 9 T cell receptor beta chains were all read from a single sample in a study of shared T cell receptors in the human thymus. Here immunoSEQ multiplex PCR was the method, and the copy in TCRdb shows in-frame clones only, minus some. The sample includes 720,000 or so clones, around 85% seen only once; the top ten take roughly 0.01%. The same data also went into a second study, on human thymus T cells.

Material for sequencing was thymocytes. These TCRs come from a girl in the first two years of life with a congenital heart defect.

CDR3 sequence reads: CASSTKPGTGRSGYTF. The CDR3 DNA reads TGTGCCAGCAGCACCAAACCGGGGACAGGTAGGAGCGGCTACACCTTC. V is TRBV7-2 and J is TRBJ1-2; 8 bases map to TRBD1. V was pared by 5 bases and J by 8 bases, with 16 bases of the junction left unmatched. This CDR3 is 16 amino acids long. Looked up from germline, CDR1 is SGHTA and CDR2 is FQGNSA.

The chain links TRBV29-1 to TRBJ1-2; possibly TRBD1 for D (5 bases). Germline V lookup: CDR1 SQVTM, CDR2 ANQGSEA. The ends were cut back, 7 bases at V and 6 bases at J, with 15 bases in the middle. There are 12 residues in the CDR3. CDR3 sequence (DNA): TGCAGCGCGCTAAAGGGGAAGGATGGCTACACCTTC. Protein sequence: CSALKGKDGYTF.

The rearrangement links TRBV27 to TRBJ2-2; 7 bases are a match to TRBD1. V dropped 5 bases and J dropped 5; count of bases not matched to a gene: 8. The germline CDR1 and CDR2 sequences are MNHEY and SMNVEV (reference sequence). The CDR3 loop spans 15 amino acids. CDR3 DNA sequence: TGTGCCAGCAGTCAACGACAGGGTGGGACCGGGGAGCTGTTTTTT. Translating it yields CASSQRQGGTGELFF.

The rearrangement joins TRBV28 to TRBJ1-3; no clear D gene. V was pared by 4 bases and J by 1 base, with 11 bases between. The germline V gene has CDR1 MDHEN and CDR2 SYDVKM. The CDR3 is made up of 15 amino acids. In nucleotides, the CDR3 is TGTGCCAGCAGTTCCAAAGAGGTTTCTGGAAACACCATATATTTT. Encoded protein: CASSSKEVSGNTIYF.

The chain employs TRBV2 and TRBJ1-5, with TRBD1 matching 11 bases. Germline loops: CDR1 SNHLY, CDR2 FYNNEI. The CDR3 extends over 19 amino acids. The V and J ends lost 3 bases and 0 bases, in that order; junction bases with no gene match: 10. The CDR3 sequence is CASSDLDRGPLYSNQPQHF. CDR3 DNA: TGTGCCAGCAGTGACCTGGACAGGGGGCCCTTATATAGCAATCAGCCCCAGCATTTT.

The chain employs TRBV5-1 and TRBJ2-1; 9 bases map to TRBD1. The V segment lost 2 bases and the J segment 3 bases; nucleotides outside the gene matches: 18. Germline V gives CDR1 SGHRS, CDR2 YFSETQ. CDR3 length equals 20 residues. CDR3 region: CASSFGTGGAKGQVYNEQFF. In DNA, the CDR3 is TGCGCCAGCAGCTTTGGTACAGGGGGCGCGAAGGGTCAGGTCTACAATGAGCAGTTCTTC.

The CDR3 loop is CASRGRTDSSYEQYF. Here the CDR3 DNA reads TGTGCCAGCAGGGGGCGAACGGACAGCTCCTACGAGCAGTACTTC. J is TRBJ2-7 and V is TRBV2; D is possibly TRBD1 (6 bases). Germline CDR1 reads SNHLY; CDR2 reads FYNNEI. The CDR3 is 15 residues long. V lost 6 bases, J lost 0 bases, and 15 bases lay in between.

The chain's CDR3 is CASSPRGSGTGELFF. DNA for the CDR3: TGCGCCAGCAGCCCCAGGGGATCGGGCACCGGGGAGCTGTTTTTT. The rearrangement uses TRBV4-1 and TRBJ2-2, with D tentatively TRBD1 (6 bases). The CDR3 spans 15 residues. CDR1 is MGHRA and CDR2 is YSYEKL in the germline V gene. With 4 bases removed from V and 4 bases from J, the gap between germline ends came to 13 bases.

The V call is TRBV5-1, the J call TRBJ2-2; 7 bases are shared with TRBD2. The CDR3 has 15 amino acids. V lost 4 bases, J lost 4 bases, and 7 bases stayed unmatched. Germline V lookup: CDR1 SGHRS, CDR2 YFSETQ. This CDR3 reads CASSRARGITGELFF. The CDR3 nucleotides are TGCGCCAGCAGCCGGGCGCGGGGGATCACCGGGGAGCTGTTTTTT.